This is a list of T cell receptor beta chains from one sample in a study of blood T cell repertoires in COVID-19. This table comes from immunoSEQ multiplex PCR, and its TCRdb copy is limited to in-frame clones, with some not included. The sample contains around 320,000 clones, roughly nine tenths of which appear only once. The sequenced sample was peripheral blood. The receptors were sampled from a man aged 18 to 30 with active or convalescent COVID-19. Both conserved end residues are part of each CDR3. The D gene is left open where the match is weak. For some rows the clone size is stated as once, few or many, or as a class when expanded; others skip it.

size	D	V	J	CDR3	DNA
.	.	TRBV6-5	TRBJ1-2	CASSYSISPGYGYTF	TGTGCCAGCAGTTACTCGATCTCCCCGGGATATGGCTACACCTTC
.	.	TRBV7-6	TRBJ2-1	CASSRQESQYNEQFF	TGTGCCAGCAGCCGACAGGAATCACAGTACAATGAGCAGTTCTTC
.	.	TRBV7-8	TRBJ2-5	CASSLIRIRETQYF	TGTGCCAGCAGCTTAATCCGAATCAGGGAGACCCAGTACTTC
.	TRBD2	TRBV7-6	TRBJ2-2	CASSERLAGRTGELFF	TGTGCCAGCAGCGAACGACTAGCGGGAAGGACCGGGGAGCTGTTTTTT
.	TRBD1	TRBV10-3	TRBJ2-7	CAIRATGGSGSYEQYF	TGTGCCATCAGGGCGACAGGGGGCTCTGGTTCCTACGAGCAGTACTTC
.	.	TRBV7-2	TRBJ2-5	CASSSRFLETQYF	TGTGCCAGCAGCTCCCGGTTCCTAGAGACCCAGTACTTC
.	TRBD1	TRBV5-1	TRBJ1-1	CASSWTGGDEAFF	TGCGCCAGCAGCTGGACAGGGGGTGATGAAGCTTTCTTT
.	.	TRBV25-1	TRBJ1-2	CASSRGAVGYGYTF	TGTGCCAGCAGCCGTGGGGCGGTGGGCTATGGCTACACCTTC
.	.	TRBV21-1	TRBJ2-7	CASSTFRTEYEQYF	TGTGCCAGCAGCACATTCCGAACAGAGTACGAGCAGTACTTC
.	.	TRBV7-9	TRBJ1-3	CASRPSSGNTIYF	TGTGCCAGCAGACCGAGCTCTGGAAACACCATATATTTT
.	TRBD2	TRBV10-2	TRBJ2-3	CASSVARGVSTDTQYF	TGCGCCAGCAGTGTGGCGCGGGGGGTTAGCACAGATACGCAGTATTTT
.	.	TRBV6-5	TRBJ2-7	CASSYVQGSYEQYF	TGTGCCAGCAGTTATGTCCAGGGTTCTTACGAGCAGTACTTC
.	.	TRBV2	TRBJ1-5	CASSRGADHQPQHF	TGTGCCAGCAGTCGGGGGGCGGATCATCAGCCCCAGCATTTT
.	TRBD1	TRBV19	TRBJ2-3	CASSDRGVGTDTQYF	TGTGCCAGTAGCGACAGGGGAGTCGGCACAGATACGCAGTATTTT
.	.	TRBV20-1	TRBJ1-4	CSASSGREKLFF	TGCAGTGCTAGTTCTGGGAGGGAAAAACTGTTTTTT
.	.	TRBV6-2/TRBV6-3	TRBJ2-1	CASSSQSAAYNEQFF	TGTGCCAGCAGTAGCCAATCCGCGGCCTACAATGAGCAGTTCTTC
.	.	TRBV5-1	TRBJ2-3	CASSFNLDTQYF	TGCGCCAGCAGCTTCAATTTAGATACGCAGTATTTT
.	TRBD1	TRBV11-3	TRBJ2-1	CASSLRTGSPYNEQFF	TGTGCCAGCAGCCTACGGACAGGATCCCCCTACAATGAGCAGTTCTTC
.	TRBD1	TRBV28	TRBJ2-7	CASSLWGTGLSYEQYF	TGTGCCAGCAGTTTATGGGGGACAGGTCTATCCTACGAGCAGTACTTC
once	TRBD1	TRBV24-1	TRBJ2-1	CATSERGQGFYNEQFF	TGTGCCACCAGTGAGCGGGGACAGGGCTTCTACAATGAGCAGTTCTTC
.	TRBD1	TRBV5-1	TRBJ2-5	CASSVGTAQETQYF	TGCGCCAGCAGCGTGGGGACAGCCCAAGAGACCCAGTACTTC
.	TRBD2	TRBV28	TRBJ2-7	CASSLFAFGGRAPHYEQYF	TGTGCCAGCAGTTTATTCGCGTTCGGCGGGAGGGCCCCCCACTACGAGCAGTACTTC
.	.	TRBV6-2/TRBV6-3	TRBJ2-7	CASSYFSYEQYF	TGTGCCAGCAGTTACTTTTCTTACGAGCAGTACTTC
.	TRBD1	TRBV7-6	TRBJ2-5	CASSQNRGKETQYF	TGTGCCAGCAGCCAAAACAGGGGGAAAGAGACCCAGTACTTC
few	TRBD1	TRBV10-3	TRBJ2-7	CAISKTGRSTEQYF	TGTGCCATCAGTAAGACAGGGCGCTCTACCGAGCAGTACTTC
.	.	TRBV11-3	TRBJ2-7	CASSLVYSPSYEQYF	TGTGCCAGCAGCTTAGTATATTCTCCCTCCTACGAGCAGTACTTC
.	TRBD1	TRBV9	TRBJ1-1	CASSPRWDRGDTEAFF	TGTGCCAGCAGCCCCCGATGGGACAGGGGCGACACTGAAGCTTTCTTT
.	TRBD1	TRBV5-1	TRBJ1-1	CASSKGQGAANTEAFF	TGCGCCAGCAGCAAAGGACAGGGGGCGGCGAACACTGAAGCTTTCTTT
.	TRBD1	TRBV7-9	TRBJ1-4	CASMNYGQVGEKLFF	TGTGCCAGCATGAATTATGGACAGGTGGGGGAAAAACTGTTTTTT
.	TRBD1	TRBV6-1	TRBJ2-5	CASSEWGQGKTQYF	TGTGCCAGCAGTGAATGGGGACAGGGGAAGACCCAGTACTTC
.	.	TRBV5-4	TRBJ1-2	CASRMNGQTNYGYTF	TGTGCCAGCAGGATGAACGGACAGACTAACTATGGCTACACCTTC
.	TRBD1	TRBV6-5	TRBJ1-2	CASMGSGQGYGYTF	TGTGCCAGCATGGGGTCGGGACAGGGTTATGGCTACACCTTC
.	.	TRBV18	TRBJ1-5	CASSPRRVQPQHF	TGTGCCAGCTCACCGCGACGGGTGCAGCCCCAGCATTTT
once	TRBD1	TRBV5-1	TRBJ1-6	CASRTGTADSPLHF	TGCGCCAGCAGAACCGGGACAGCGGATTCACCCCTCCACTTT
.	.	TRBV4-3	TRBJ1-4	CASSQDRPGDGEKLFF	TGCGCCAGCAGCCAAGATCGCCCGGGGGACGGGGAAAAACTGTTTTTT
.	TRBD2	TRBV3-1/TRBV3-2	TRBJ2-7	CASSQGLAGGSSWGYEQYF	TGTGCCAGCAGCCAAGGACTAGCGGGAGGGTCTTCTTGGGGCTACGAGCAGTACTTC
.	.	TRBV5-6	TRBJ2-7	CASTQMDGIASYEQYF	TGTGCCAGCACCCAAATGGACGGGATCGCATCCTACGAGCAGTACTTC